These 12 T cell receptor beta chains originate from one sample sequenced in a study of cytomegalovirus exposure and HLA in healthy donors. Use of 60 Vbeta and 13 Jbeta primers characterized the PCR. The method was immunoSEQ multiplex PCR; TCRdb's version includes in-frame clones alone and lacks a portion of them. The sample carries under 20,000 clones, about four fifths recorded once. Sequencing was done on a sample of PBMCs. The receptors were sampled from a human donor in good health.

This clone occurred once. The chain combines TRBV7-9 with TRBJ2-7, with D tentatively TRBD1 (7 bases). This CDR3 has 16 residues. The V end was cut by 6 bases, the J end by 0 bases, with 18 bases between. The germline CDR1 and CDR2 sequences are SEHNR and FQNEAQ (reference sequence). CDR3 sequence reads: CASSPAQGTHSYEQYF. The DNA of the CDR3 is TGTGCCAGCAGTCCGGCACAGGGGACTCACTCCTACGAGCAGTACTTC.

This clone appeared a few times. The chain links TRBV2 to TRBJ1-2; D is ambiguous. V was clipped by 0 bases and J by 4 bases, with 12 bases between them. This CDR3 has 15 residues. The V gene's germline CDR1 is SNHLY and CDR2 FYNNEI. CDR3 nucleotides: TGTGCCAGCAGTGAAGCTGTAACAGTGACCTATGGCTACACCTTC. Translating gives CASSEAVTVTYGYTF. The entire variable domain, with the rest obtained from reference TRBV2 and TRBJ1-2, is as follows: EPEVTQTPSHQVTQMGQEVILRCVPISNHLYFYWYRQILGQKVEFLVSFYNNEISEKSEIFDDQFSVERPDGSNFTLKIRSTKLEDSAMYFCASSEAVTVTYGYTFGSGTRLTVV.

This clone was recorded once. The chain uses TRBV19 and TRBJ1-3, with D perhaps TRBD1 (5 bases). With 6 bases removed from V and 1 base from J, the gap between germline ends came to 16 bases. Germline V gives CDR1 LNHDA, CDR2 SQIVND (reference sequence). CDR3 length: 16 amino acids. CDR3 coding DNA: TGTGCCAGTAGACCAGAAGGCAGGGAATCTGGAAACACCATATATTTT. Translating gives CASRPEGRESGNTIYF.

The genes are TRBV19 and TRBJ1-1, with 10 bases identical to TRBD1. Germline V gives CDR1 LNHDA, CDR2 SQIVND (reference sequence). After removal of 3 bases from V and 5 bases from J, the junction contained 3 bases not matched to a gene. CDR3 length: 14 amino acids. CDR3 region: CASSILDRGTEAFF. Written as DNA, the CDR3 is TGTGCCAGTAGTATTCTGGACAGGGGGACTGAAGCTTTCTTT.

This clone was recorded only once. J is TRBJ2-1 and V is TRBV19, with TRBD2 matching 10 bases. V trimming: 6 bases; J trimming: 5 bases; junction bases outside the gene matches: 7. The CDR3 contains 15 residues. Germline loops: CDR1 LNHDA, CDR2 SQIVND (reference sequence). CDR3 DNA: TGTGCCAGTAGCTCTATAGCGGGGGGTAACAATGAGCAGTTCTTC. Amino acids: CASSSIAGGNNEQFF.

A word on this clone: The DNA is left out, because the CDR3 cannot be placed on it with certainty; the CDR3 is given as TCRdb lists it. The V call is TRBV19, the J call TRBJ1-2; the table's D call TRBD1 went unverified against the DNA. The CDR3 adds up to 13 amino acids, both ends counted. CDR1 LNHDA and CDR2 SQIVND come from the germline V gene (reference sequence). CDR3 in amino acids: CASTSGQGRGYTF.

The V gene is TRBV11-2, the J gene TRBJ2-2; D possibly corresponds to TRBD1 (5 bases). In germline, CDR1 is SGHAT, CDR2 FQNNGV. This CDR3 is built from 15 residues. Trimming removed 3 bases from V and 8 bases from J, with 16 bases in between. The CDR3 DNA is TGTGCCAGCAGCTTCGCCCCAGGGTTGTCAGGGGAGCTGTTTTTT. Protein: CASSFAPGLSGELFF.

A few counts support this clone. The chain couples TRBV27 to TRBJ2-7; 8 positions match TRBD2. Germline assignment: CDR1 MNHEY and CDR2 SMNVEV (reference sequence). V was pared by 3 bases and J by 0 bases, with 1 base of the junction left unmatched. The CDR3 length is 14 residues. This CDR3 is CASSLGTSSYEQYF. CDR3 coding DNA: TGTGCCAGCAGTTTGGGGACTAGCTCCTACGAGCAGTACTTC.

In DNA, the CDR3 is TGTGCCAGCAGCCCCCTTGGAGGGGAAGGCTACACCTTC. It yields the protein CASSPLGGEGYTF. The chain uses TRBV6-1 and TRBJ1-2; tentatively, D is TRBD1 (5 bases). V lost 6 bases and J lost 8, with 16 bases in between. This CDR3 region has 13 residues. The germline CDR1 and CDR2 sequences are MNHNS and SASEGT.

This clone has just one count. The gene calls are TRBV7-2 and TRBJ1-1; 9 nucleotides match TRBD1. Looked up from germline, CDR1 is SGHTA and CDR2 is FQGNSA. V was pared by 2 bases and J by 0 bases, with 4 bases of the junction left unmatched. The CDR3 extends over 16 amino acids. CDR3 DNA sequence: TGTGCCAGCAGCTTAAATACAGGGGGCTTGAACACTGAAGCTTTCTTT. Translating it yields CASSLNTGGLNTEAFF.

V is TRBV19 and J is TRBJ1-1, with D possibly being TRBD1 (5 bases). CDR3 length: 15 residues. Germline CDR1 is LNHDA and CDR2 is SQIVND (reference sequence). Trimming cost V 3 bases and J 1 base, with 12 bases left between them. CDR3 nucleotides: TGTGCCAGTAGTATCTTTGGGGGGGGGAACACTGAAGCTTTCTTT. Translated: CASSIFGGGNTEAFF.

This chain links TRBV29-1 with TRBJ1-2; TRBD1 agrees at 9 bases. CDR3 size: 16 residues. Germline trimming cut 6 bases from V and 7 bases from J; bases unmatched to any gene: 18. Germline lookup yields CDR1 SQVTM and CDR2 ANQGSEA. The CDR3 spells CSVVPGQGHPLGGYTF. CDR3 bases: TGCAGCGTGGTCCCGGGACAGGGACACCCTTTGGGTGGCTACACCTTC.